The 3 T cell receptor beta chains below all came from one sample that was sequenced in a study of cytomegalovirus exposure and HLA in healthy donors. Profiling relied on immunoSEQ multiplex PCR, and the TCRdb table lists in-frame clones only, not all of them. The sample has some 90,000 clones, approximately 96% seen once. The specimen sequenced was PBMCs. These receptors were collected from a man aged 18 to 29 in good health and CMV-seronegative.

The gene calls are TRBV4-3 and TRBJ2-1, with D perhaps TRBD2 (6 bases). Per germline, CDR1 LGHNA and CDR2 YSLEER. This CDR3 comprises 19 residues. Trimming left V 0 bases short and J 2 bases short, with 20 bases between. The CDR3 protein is CASSQESDLGDLPYNEQFF. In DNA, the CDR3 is TGCGCCAGCAGCCAAGAATCGGATCTTGGGGACTTACCCTACAATGAGCAGTTCTTC.

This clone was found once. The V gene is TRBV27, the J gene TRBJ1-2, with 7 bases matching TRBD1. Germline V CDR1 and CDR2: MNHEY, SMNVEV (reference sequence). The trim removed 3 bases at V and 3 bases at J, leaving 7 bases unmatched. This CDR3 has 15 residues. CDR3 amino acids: CASSLRTGAYYGYTF. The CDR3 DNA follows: TGTGCCAGCAGTTTGCGAACAGGGGCGTACTATGGCTACACCTTC.

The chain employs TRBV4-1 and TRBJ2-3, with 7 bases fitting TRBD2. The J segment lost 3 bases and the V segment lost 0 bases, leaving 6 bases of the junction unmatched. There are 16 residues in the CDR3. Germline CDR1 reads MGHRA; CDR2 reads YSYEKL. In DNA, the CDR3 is TGCGCCAGCAGCCAAGATCCCGGACTAGTTACAGATACGCAGTATTTT. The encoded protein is CASSQDPGLVTDTQYF.